In this sample, the clone carrying this T cell receptor (beta chain) turned up many times. This record comes from a study of regulatory T cells in long-lasting Graves disease. The CDR3 runs 15 residues. Trimming took 0 bases from V and 6 from J, leaving 13 bases between them. Germline CDR1 reads SGHTA; CDR2 reads FQGTGA. As to time point: newly diagnosed GD, antithyroid drugs for less than 3 months. The authors made the TCR library using RNA they extracted from PBMCs. Relying on iRepertoire HTBI primers and Arm-PCR of CDR3 regions, the team built TCR beta libraries. Study processing details: Identified segments across samples numbered roughly 60 TRBV and more than 12 TRBJ. MiXCR was run by TCRdb on the multiplex PCR reads, yielding one entry per CDR3 protein. Clone size and V and J calls follow TCRdb, not the original study. The data hold about 370,000 distinct CDR3 sequences, with 15% observed a single time.

The rearrangement uses TRBV7-3 and TRBJ2-3, with unresolved D. The receptor was isolated from a female donor with Graves disease. This specimen was peripheral blood mononuclear cells (PBMCs), taken at new diagnosis, from a patient treated with antithyroid drugs. In DNA, the CDR3 is TGTGCCAGCAGCTTAACAGGGTGGCGAACGGATACGCAGTATTTT. Its protein is CASSLTGWRTDTQYF.